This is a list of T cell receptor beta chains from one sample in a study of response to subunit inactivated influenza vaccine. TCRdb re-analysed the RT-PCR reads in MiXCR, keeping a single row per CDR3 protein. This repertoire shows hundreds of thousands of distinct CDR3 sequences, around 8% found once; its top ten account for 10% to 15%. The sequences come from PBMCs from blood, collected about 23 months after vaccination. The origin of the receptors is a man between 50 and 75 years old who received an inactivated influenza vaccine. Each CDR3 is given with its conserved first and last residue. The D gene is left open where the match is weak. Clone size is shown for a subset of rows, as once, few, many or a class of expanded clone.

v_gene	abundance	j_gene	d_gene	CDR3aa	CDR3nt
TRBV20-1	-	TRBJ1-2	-	CSPSSNYGYTF	TGCAGTCCCAGCTCTAACTATGGCTACACCTTC
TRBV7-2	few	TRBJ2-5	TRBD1	CASTTSDRGKETQYF	TGTGCCAGCACCACTTCGGACAGGGGGAAAGAGACCCAGTACTTC
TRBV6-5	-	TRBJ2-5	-	CASSYSIGETQYF	TGTGCCAGCAGTTACTCCATCGGGGAGACCCAGTACTTC
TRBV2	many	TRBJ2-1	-	CARRTNYNEQFF	TGTGCCAGACGGACAAACTACAATGAGCAGTTCTTC
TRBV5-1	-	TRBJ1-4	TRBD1	CASSGAGTGGEKLFF	TGCGCCAGCAGCGGAGCCGGGACAGGGGGAGAAAAACTGTTTTTT
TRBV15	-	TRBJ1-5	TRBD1	CATSGETGGNQPQHF	TGTGCCACCAGCGGTGAAACAGGGGGCAATCAGCCCCAGCATTTT
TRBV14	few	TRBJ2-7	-	CASSQPGYRGYEQYF	TGTGCCAGCAGCCAGCCAGGGTACCGGGGCTACGAGCAGTACTTC
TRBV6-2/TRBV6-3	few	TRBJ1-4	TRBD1	CASSRDSATNEKLFF	TGTGCCAGCAGCAGGGACAGCGCAACTAATGAAAAACTGTTTTTT
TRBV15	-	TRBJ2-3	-	CATSREGGTGTDTQYF	TGTGCCACCAGCAGAGAAGGGGGGACCGGCACAGATACGCAGTATTTT
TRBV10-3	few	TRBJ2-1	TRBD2	CAISDRGLAGSYNEQFF	TGTGCCATCAGTGACCGCGGACTAGCGGGCTCCTACAATGAGCAGTTCTTC
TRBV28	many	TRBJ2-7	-	CASSLGERYEQYF	TGTGCCAGCAGTTTGGGGGAAAGGTACGAGCAGTACTTC
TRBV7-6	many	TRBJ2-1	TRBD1	CASSPGTGVSEQFF	TGTGCCAGCAGCCCCGGGACAGGGGTCAGTGAGCAGTTCTTC
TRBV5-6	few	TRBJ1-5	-	CASHFWGRGTQPQHF	TGTGCCAGCCATTTCTGGGGAAGGGGCACTCAGCCCCAGCATTTT
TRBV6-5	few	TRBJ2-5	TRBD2	CASSYYGRGQETQYF	TGTGCCAGCAGTTACTACGGGAGGGGGCAAGAGACCCAGTACTTC
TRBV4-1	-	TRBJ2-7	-	CASSQPYRVSPYEQYF	TGCGCCAGCAGCCAACCGTACAGGGTTTCGCCCTACGAGCAGTACTTC
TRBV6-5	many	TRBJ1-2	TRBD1	CASSYRGGQGYDTF	TGTGCCAGCAGTTACCGAGGGGGACAGGGTTACGACACCTTC
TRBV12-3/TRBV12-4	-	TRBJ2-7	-	CASSSPGRVTYEQYF	TGTGCCAGCAGCTCCCCCGGCCGGGTAACCTACGAGCAGTACTTC
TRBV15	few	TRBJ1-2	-	CATSRVGQNYGYTF	TGTGCCACCAGCAGAGTGGGGCAGAACTATGGCTACACCTTC
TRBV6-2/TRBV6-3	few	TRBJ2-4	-	CASSSLARAKNIQYF	TGTGCCAGCAGTTCCCTCGCTCGAGCCAAAAACATTCAGTACTTC
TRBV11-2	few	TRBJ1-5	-	CASSLAWGNQPQHF	TGTGCCAGCAGCTTAGCCTGGGGGAATCAGCCCCAGCATTTT
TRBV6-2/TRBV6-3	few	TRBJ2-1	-	CASSYSFLATSYNEQFF	TGTGCCAGCAGTTACTCGTTCCTAGCGACCTCCTACAATGAGCAGTTCTTC
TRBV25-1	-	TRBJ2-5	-	CASSDILRETQYF	TGTGCCAGCAGTGATATCCTCAGGGAGACCCAGTACTTC
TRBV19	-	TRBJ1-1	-	CASSIMTEEAFF	TGTGCCAGTAGTATTATGACGGAAGAAGCTTTCTTT
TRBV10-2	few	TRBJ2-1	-	CASSRDSWGEQFF	TGCGCCAGCAGCCGGGACTCCTGGGGTGAGCAGTTCTTC
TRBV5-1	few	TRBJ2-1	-	CASTHGGEQFF	TGCGCCAGCACCCACGGGGGTGAGCAGTTCTTC
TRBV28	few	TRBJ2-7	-	CASWRAGTGFYEQYF	TGTGCCAGCTGGCGGGCAGGGACGGGTTTCTACGAGCAGTACTTC
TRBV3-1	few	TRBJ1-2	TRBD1	CASSQDLPRGHGYTF	TGTGCCAGCAGCCAAGATCTCCCCAGGGGGCATGGCTACACCTTC
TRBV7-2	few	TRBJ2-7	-	CASSLARHEQYF	TGTGCCAGCAGCTTAGCGCGCCACGAGCAGTACTTC
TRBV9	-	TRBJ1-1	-	CASSVEGREAFF	TGTGCCAGCAGCGTAGAGGGCAGGGAAGCTTTCTTT
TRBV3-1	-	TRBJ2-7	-	CASSRNSLAYEQYF	TGTGCCAGCAGCCGTAATTCGTTGGCCTACGAGCAGTACTTC
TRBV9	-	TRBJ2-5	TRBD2	CASSEWGGPSSPVETQYF	TGTGCCAGCAGCGAGTGGGGAGGGCCTTCATCCCCGGTAGAGACCCAGTACTTC
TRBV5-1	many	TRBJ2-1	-	CASSLTVIVFWNEQFF	TGCGCCAGCAGCTTGACAGTTATAGTATTTTGGAATGAGCAGTTCTTC
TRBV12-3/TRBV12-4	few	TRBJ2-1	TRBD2	CASSFGTSLNEQFF	TGTGCCAGCAGTTTTGGGACTAGCCTCAATGAGCAGTTCTTC
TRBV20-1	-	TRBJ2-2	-	CSARGMDGITGELFF	TGCAGTGCTAGAGGGATGGACGGGATCACCGGGGAGCTGTTTTTT
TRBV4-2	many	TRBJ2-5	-	CASSQGWDNQETQYF	TGTGCCAGCAGCCAAGGTTGGGACAACCAAGAGACCCAGTACTTC
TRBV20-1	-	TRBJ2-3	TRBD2	CSAIRAGGFTDTQYF	TGCAGTGCTATTCGGGCGGGGGGCTTCACAGATACGCAGTATTTT
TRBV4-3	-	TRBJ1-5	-	CASSQAWGNQPQHF	TGCGCCAGCAGCCAAGCGTGGGGCAATCAGCCCCAGCATTTT
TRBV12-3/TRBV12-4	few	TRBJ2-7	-	CASSLGSPTYEQYF	TGTGCCAGCAGTTTGGGCAGTCCCACCTACGAGCAGTACTTC
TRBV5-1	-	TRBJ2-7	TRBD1	CASQTGQGESEQYF	TGCGCCAGCCAAACAGGACAGGGGGAATCCGAGCAGTACTTC
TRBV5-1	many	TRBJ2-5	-	CASSLQSSQETQYF	TGCGCCAGCAGCTTGCAGTCAAGTCAAGAGACCCAGTACTTC
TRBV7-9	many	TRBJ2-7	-	CASSLDNNYEQYF	TGTGCCAGCAGCTTAGATAACAACTACGAGCAGTACTTC
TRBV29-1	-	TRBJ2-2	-	CSVGEWDTGELFF	TGCAGCGTTGGCGAATGGGACACCGGGGAGCTGTTTTTT
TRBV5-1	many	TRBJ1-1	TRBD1	CASSLGQGSEAFF	TGCGCCAGCAGCTTGGGACAGGGATCCGAAGCTTTCTTT
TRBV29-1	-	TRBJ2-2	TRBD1	CSVEQQGGTGELFF	TGCAGCGTTGAACAACAGGGGGGCACCGGGGAGCTGTTTTTT
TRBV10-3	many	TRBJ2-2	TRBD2	CAIRWTSGSTNTGELFF	TGTGCCATCAGGTGGACTAGCGGGAGTACGAACACCGGGGAGCTGTTTTTT
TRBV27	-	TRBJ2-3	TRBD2	CASSLSPSGKYTDTQYF	TGTGCCAGCAGTTTATCGCCTAGCGGGAAGTACACAGATACGCAGTATTTT
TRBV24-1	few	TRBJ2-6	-	CATSDSRQSQGGANVLTF	TGTGCCACCAGTGATTCCCGACAGTCTCAGGGTGGGGCCAACGTCCTGACTTTC
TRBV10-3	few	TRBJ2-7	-	CAIGRRDDEQYF	TGTGCCATCGGTCGCCGTGATGACGAGCAGTACTTC
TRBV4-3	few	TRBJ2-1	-	CASSQDNRESSYNEQFF	TGCGCCAGCAGCCAAGACAACCGGGAGAGCTCCTACAATGAGCAGTTCTTC
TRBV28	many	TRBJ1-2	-	CASSFGAGSYGYTF	TGTGCCAGCAGTTTTGGGGCTGGGTCCTATGGCTACACCTTC
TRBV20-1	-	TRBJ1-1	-	CSATAGAVTEAFF	TGCAGTGCTACTGCCGGGGCGGTAACTGAAGCTTTCTTT
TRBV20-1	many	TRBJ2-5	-	CSAPYYRARMDQETQYF	TGCAGTGCTCCATACTACCGTGCGCGTATGGACCAAGAGACCCAGTACTTC
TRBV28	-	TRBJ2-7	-	CASSLLGLSYEQYF	TGTGCCAGCAGTTTATTGGGACTGTCCTACGAGCAGTACTTC
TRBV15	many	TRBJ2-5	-	CATSRDFGETQYF	TGTGCCACCAGCAGAGATTTTGGGGAGACCCAGTACTTC
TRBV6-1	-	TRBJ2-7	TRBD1	CASSEPGQGAEEQYF	TGTGCCAGCAGTGAACCGGGACAGGGGGCAGAAGAGCAGTACTTC
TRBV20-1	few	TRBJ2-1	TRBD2	CSAKNLGTSGRSSYNEQFF	TGCAGTGCTAAAAACCTAGGGACTAGCGGGAGGAGCTCCTACAATGAGCAGTTCTTC
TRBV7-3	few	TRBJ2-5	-	CASSRTPGQQETQYF	TGTGCCAGCAGCCGCACCCCGGGACAACAAGAGACCCAGTACTTC
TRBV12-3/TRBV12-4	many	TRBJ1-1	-	CASRGQVNTEAFF	TGTGCCAGCAGGGGTCAGGTGAACACTGAAGCTTTCTTT
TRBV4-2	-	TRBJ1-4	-	CASSQEGVGEKLFF	TGTGCCAGCAGCCAAGAAGGGGTTGGTGAAAAACTGTTTTTT
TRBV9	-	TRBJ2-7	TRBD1	CASSGGTGRAYEQYF	TGTGCCAGCAGCGGGGGGACAGGTCGAGCCTACGAGCAGTACTTC